This paragraph reports one TCR beta chain. Trimming removed 3 bases from V and 2 bases from J; junction bases left unmatched: 1. Looked up from germline, CDR1 is SGHTA and CDR2 is FQGNSA. CDR3 length equals 14 residues. The sample is drawn from a study of blood T cell repertoires in COVID-19. On the study more broadly: Italy, Spain and the United States were the sources of the convalescent and acute COVID-19 samples. The analysed material was cDNA or gDNA that came from T cells, B-cell-depleted T cells, or PBMCs.

Original data processing: Researchers report that nucleated cell counts were estimated from reference gene primer amplification. Sequencing used immunoSEQ multiplex PCR; TCRdb keeps in-frame clones, though not all of them. V and J calls and clone size are copied from that table; D and trimming were computed from the DNA. The repertoire holds 80,000 to 100,000 clones, roughly 90% seen once, with around 1.5% in the top ten. This receptor was obtained from a human donor with active COVID-19. The donor label of this sample is uncertain. The gene calls are TRBV7-2 and TRBJ1-5; TRBD1 matches at 7 bases. Input material: peripheral blood. The CDR3 DNA reads as TGTGCCAGCAGCTTTGACAGGGGCAATCAGCCCCAGCATTTT. It is translated as CASSFDRGNQPQHF.